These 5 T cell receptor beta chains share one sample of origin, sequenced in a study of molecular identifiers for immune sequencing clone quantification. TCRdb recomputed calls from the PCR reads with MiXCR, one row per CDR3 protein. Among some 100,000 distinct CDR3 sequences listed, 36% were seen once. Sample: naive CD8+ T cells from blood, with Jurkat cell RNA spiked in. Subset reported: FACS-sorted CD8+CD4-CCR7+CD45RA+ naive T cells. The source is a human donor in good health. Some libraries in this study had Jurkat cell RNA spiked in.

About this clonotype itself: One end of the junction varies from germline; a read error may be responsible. The DNA for the CDR3 is TGTGCCAGCAGCCCAGCAGAGGGTCCCCAAGCTTCCTTT. It is translated as CASSPAEGPQASF. The chain uses TRBV7-2 and TRBJ1-1; D remains unclear. CDR1 is SGHTA and CDR2 is FQGNSA in the germline V gene. The CDR3 consists of 13 residues.

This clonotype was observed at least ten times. CDR3 nucleotide sequence: TGTGCCAGCAGCCTATGGGCAGATACGCAGTATTTT. It translates to CASSLWADTQYF. The chain joins TRBV7-3 to TRBJ2-3; D remains unclear. The V end lost 5 bases, the J end lost 4 bases, and 7 bases lay between the germline ends. CDR1 SGHTA and CDR2 FQGTGA come from the germline V gene. The CDR3 totals 12 residues.

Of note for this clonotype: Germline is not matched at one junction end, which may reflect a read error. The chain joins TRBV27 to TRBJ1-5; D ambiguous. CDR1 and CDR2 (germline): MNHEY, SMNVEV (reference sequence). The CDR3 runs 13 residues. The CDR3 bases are TGTGCCAGAAGTTTAGGAAGAAATCAGCCCCAGCATTTT. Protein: CARSLGRNQPQHF.

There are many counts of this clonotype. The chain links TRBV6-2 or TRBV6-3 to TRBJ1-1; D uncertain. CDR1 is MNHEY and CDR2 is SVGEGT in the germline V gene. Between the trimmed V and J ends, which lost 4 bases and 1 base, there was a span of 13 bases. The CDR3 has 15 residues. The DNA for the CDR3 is TGTGCCAGCAGTTCAGGACGGAAAACGAACACTGAAGCTTTCTTT. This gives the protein CASSSGRKTNTEAFF.

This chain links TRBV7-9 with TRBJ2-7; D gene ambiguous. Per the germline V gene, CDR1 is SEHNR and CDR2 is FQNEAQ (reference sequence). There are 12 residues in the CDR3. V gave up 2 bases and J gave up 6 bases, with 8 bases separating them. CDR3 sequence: CASSLPPLEQYF. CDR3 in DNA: TGTGCCAGCAGCTTACCCCCCCTCGAGCAGTACTTC.